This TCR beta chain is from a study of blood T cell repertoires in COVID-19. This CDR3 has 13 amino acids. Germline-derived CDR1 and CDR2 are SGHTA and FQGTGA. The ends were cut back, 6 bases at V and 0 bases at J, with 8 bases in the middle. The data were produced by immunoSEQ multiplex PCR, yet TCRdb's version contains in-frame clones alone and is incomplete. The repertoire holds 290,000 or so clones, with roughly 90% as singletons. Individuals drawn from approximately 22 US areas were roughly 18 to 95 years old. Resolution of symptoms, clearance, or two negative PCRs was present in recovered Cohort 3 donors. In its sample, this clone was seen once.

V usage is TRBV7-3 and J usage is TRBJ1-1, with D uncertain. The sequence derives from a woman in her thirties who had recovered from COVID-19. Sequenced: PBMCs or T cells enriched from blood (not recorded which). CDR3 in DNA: TGTGCCAGCAGGGCGCGGATGAACACTGAAGCTTTCTTT. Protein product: CASRARMNTEAFF.